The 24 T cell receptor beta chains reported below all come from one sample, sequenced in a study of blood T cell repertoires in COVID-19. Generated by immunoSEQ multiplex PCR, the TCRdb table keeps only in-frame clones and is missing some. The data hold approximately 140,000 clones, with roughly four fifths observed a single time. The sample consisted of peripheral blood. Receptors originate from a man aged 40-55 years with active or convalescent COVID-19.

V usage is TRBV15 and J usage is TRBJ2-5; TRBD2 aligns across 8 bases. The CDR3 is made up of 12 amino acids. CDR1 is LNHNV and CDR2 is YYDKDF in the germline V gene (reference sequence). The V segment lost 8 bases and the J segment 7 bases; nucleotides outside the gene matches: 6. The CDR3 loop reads CATQAGEGTQYF. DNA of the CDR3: TGTGCCACCCAAGCGGGGGAAGGGACCCAGTACTTC.

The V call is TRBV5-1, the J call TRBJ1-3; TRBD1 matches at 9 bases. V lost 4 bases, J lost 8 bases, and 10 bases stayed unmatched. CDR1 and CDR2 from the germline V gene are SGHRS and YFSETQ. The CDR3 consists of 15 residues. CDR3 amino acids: CASSPGQGKTDTIYF. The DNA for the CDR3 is TGCGCCAGCAGCCCGGGACAGGGTAAGACGGACACCATATATTTT.

The CDR3 is CASSYSGTGGEKLFF. DNA of the CDR3: TGTGCCAGCAGTTACTCAGGGACAGGGGGGGAAAAACTGTTTTTT. The genes are TRBV6-5 and TRBJ1-4, with TRBD1 identical over 11 bases. After removal of 0 bases from V and 8 bases from J, the junction contained 2 bases not matched to a gene. Germline CDR1 reads MNHEY; CDR2 reads SVGAGI. The CDR3 has 15 amino acids.

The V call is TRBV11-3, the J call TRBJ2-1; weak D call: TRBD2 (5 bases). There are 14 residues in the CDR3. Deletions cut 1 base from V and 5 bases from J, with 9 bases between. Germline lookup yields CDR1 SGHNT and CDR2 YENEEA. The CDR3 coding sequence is TGTGCCAGCAGCTTAGCGGGGTACAACAATGAGCAGTTCTTC. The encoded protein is CASSLAGYNNEQFF.

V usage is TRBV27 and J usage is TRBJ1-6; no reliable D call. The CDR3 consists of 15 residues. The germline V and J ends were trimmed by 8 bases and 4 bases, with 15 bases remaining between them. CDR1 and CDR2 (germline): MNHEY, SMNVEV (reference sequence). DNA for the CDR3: TGTGCCAGCGCGATGTCAGGCTCTTATAATTCACCCCTCCACTTT. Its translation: CASAMSGSYNSPLHF.

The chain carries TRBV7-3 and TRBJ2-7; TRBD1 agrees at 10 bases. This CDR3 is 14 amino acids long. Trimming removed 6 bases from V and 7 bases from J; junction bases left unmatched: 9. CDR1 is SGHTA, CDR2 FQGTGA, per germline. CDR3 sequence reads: CASSGGPGQGEQYF. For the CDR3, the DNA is TGTGCCAGCAGTGGGGGACCGGGACAGGGGGAGCAGTACTTC.

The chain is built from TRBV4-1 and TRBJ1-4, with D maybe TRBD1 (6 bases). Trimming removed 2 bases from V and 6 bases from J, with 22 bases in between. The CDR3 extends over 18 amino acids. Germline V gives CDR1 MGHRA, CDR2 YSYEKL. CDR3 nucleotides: TGCGCCAGCAGCCAAACGGGTGCCCAAAACAGGGCTGATGAAAAACTGTTTTTT. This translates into CASSQTGAQNRADEKLFF.

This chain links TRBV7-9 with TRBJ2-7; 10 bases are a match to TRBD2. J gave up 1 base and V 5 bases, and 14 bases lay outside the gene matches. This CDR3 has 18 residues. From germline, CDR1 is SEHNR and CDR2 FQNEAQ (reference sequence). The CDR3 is CASSLQGQPGLASYEQYF. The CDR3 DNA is TGTGCCAGCAGCCTGCAGGGACAACCGGGACTAGCGTCCTACGAGCAGTACTTC.

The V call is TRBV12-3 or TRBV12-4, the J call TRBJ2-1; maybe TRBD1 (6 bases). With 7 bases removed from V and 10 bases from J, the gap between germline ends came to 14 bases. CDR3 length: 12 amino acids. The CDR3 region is CASNHPQGEQFF. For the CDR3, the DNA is TGTGCCAGCAACCACCCCCAGGGGGAGCAGTTCTTC.

The CDR3 here is CASSMSSGGARDTQYF. As DNA, the CDR3 is TGCGCCAGCAGTATGTCTAGCGGGGGGGCTCGAGATACGCAGTATTTT. This chain connects TRBV10-2 to TRBJ2-3; 12 bases align to TRBD2. Germline loops: CDR1 WSHSY, CDR2 SAAADI. The trim removed 5 bases at V and 5 bases at J, leaving 8 bases unmatched. The CDR3 sequence is 16 residues long.

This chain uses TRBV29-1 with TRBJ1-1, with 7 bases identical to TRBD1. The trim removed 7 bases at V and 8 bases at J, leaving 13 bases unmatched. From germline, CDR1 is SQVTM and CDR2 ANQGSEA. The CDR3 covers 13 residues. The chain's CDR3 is CSGADRKTMEAFF. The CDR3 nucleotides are TGCAGCGGGGCGGACAGGAAGACCATGGAAGCTTTCTTT.

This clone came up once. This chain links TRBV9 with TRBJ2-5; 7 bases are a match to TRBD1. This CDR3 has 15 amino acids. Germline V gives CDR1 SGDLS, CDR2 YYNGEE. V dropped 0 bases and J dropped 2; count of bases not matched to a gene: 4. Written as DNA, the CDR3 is TGTGCCAGCAGCGTAGAGGGACAGACTCAAGAGACCCAGTACTTC. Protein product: CASSVEGQTQETQYF.

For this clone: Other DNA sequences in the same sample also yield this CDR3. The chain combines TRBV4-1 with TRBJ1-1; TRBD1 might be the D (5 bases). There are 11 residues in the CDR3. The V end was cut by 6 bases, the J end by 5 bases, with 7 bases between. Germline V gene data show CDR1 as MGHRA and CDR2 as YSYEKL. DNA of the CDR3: TGCGCCAGCAGGGAGGGGACTGAAGCTTTCTTT. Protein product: CASREGTEAFF.

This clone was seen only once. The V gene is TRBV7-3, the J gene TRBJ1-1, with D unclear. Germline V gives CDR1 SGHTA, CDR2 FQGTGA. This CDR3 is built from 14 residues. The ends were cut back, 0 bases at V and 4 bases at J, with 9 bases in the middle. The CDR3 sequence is CASSLTREVTEAFF. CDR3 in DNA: TGTGCCAGCAGCTTAACCCGCGAGGTCACTGAAGCTTTCTTT.

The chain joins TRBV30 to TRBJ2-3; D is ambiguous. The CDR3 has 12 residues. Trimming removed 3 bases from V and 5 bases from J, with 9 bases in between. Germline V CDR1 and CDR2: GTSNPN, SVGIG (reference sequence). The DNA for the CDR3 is TGTGCCTGGAGCACTTCTGGAGATACGCAGTATTTT. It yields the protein CAWSTSGDTQYF.

The CDR3 region has the DNA TGTGCCTGGCTACCCCTAACCGCTAACTATGGCTACACCTTC. Amino acid sequence: CAWLPLTANYGYTF. V and J are TRBV30 and TRBJ1-2, with D hard to call. V was shortened by 5 bases and J by 0 bases, with 13 bases between the two germline ends. The length of the CDR3 is 14 residues. Germline V lookup: CDR1 GTSNPN, CDR2 SVGIG (reference sequence). Variable domain in full (rest from reference TRBV30 and TRBJ1-2): SQTIHQWPATLVQPVGSPLSLECTVEGTSNPNLYWYRQAAGRGLQLLFYSVGIGQISSEVPQNLSASRPQDRQFILSSKKLLLSDSGFYLCAWLPLTANYGYTFGSGTRLTVV.

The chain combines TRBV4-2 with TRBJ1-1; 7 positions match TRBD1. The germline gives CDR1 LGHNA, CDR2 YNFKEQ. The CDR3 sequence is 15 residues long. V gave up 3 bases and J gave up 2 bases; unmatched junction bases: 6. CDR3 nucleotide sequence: TGTGCCAGCAGCCACGGCGGGACAGCAAACACTGAAGCTTTCTTT. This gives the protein CASSHGGTANTEAFF.

The CDR3 nucleotides read TGTGCCAGCACCCACAGGGGTAACGCGGATGAGCAGTTCTTC. It translates to CASTHRGNADEQFF. The V call is TRBV27, the J call TRBJ2-1, with 7 bases aligning to TRBD1. V lost 7 bases to trimming and J lost 8 bases; unmatched junction nucleotides: 11. Germline lookup yields CDR1 MNHEY and CDR2 SMNVEV (reference sequence). CDR3 length equals 14 residues.

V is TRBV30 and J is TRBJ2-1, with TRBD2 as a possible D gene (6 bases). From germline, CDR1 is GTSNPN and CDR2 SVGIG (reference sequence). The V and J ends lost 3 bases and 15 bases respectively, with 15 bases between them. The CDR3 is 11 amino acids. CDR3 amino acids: CAWSLGRFLFF. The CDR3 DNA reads TGTGCCTGGAGCCTAGGGAGGTTTCTGTTCTTC.

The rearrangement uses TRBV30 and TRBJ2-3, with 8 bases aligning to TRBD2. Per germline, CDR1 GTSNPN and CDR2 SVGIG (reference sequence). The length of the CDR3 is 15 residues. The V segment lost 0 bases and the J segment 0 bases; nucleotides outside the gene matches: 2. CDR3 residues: CAWSVGGASTDTQYF. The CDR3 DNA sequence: TGTGCCTGGAGTGTCGGGGGGGCCAGCACAGATACGCAGTATTTT.

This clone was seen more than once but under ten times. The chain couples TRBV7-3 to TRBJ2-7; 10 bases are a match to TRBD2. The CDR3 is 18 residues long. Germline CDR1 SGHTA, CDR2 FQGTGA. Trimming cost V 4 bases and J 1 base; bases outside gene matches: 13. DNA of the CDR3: TGTGCCAGCAGCTCAAACACTCTACTAGCGGGGAGGTCCTACGAGCAGTACTTC. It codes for CASSSNTLLAGRSYEQYF.

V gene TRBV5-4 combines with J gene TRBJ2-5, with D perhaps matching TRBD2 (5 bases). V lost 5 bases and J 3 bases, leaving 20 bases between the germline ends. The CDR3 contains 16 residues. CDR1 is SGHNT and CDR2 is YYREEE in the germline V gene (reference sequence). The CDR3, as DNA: TGTGCCAGCAGGTACCGATTATTGGACTCTGAAGAGACCCAGTACTTC. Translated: CASRYRLLDSEETQYF. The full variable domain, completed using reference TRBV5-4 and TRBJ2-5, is ETGVTQSPTHLIKTRGQQVTLRCSSQSGHNTVSWYQQALGQGPQFIFQYYREEENGRGNFPPRFSGLQFPNYSSELNVNALELDDSALYLCASRYRLLDSEETQYFGPGTRLLVL.

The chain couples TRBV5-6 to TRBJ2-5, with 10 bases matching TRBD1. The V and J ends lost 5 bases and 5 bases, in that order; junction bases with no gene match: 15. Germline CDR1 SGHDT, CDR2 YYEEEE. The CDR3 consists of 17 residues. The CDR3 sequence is CASSSGTGVFLGETQYF. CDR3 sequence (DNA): TGTGCCAGCAGTAGCGGGACAGGGGTTTTTCTTGGGGAGACCCAGTACTTC.

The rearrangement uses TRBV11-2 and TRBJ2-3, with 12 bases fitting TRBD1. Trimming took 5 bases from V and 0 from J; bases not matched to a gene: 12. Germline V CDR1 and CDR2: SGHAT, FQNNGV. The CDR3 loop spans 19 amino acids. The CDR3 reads CASSINTPGQGASTDTQYF. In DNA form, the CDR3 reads TGTGCCAGCAGCATAAACACCCCGGGACAGGGGGCGAGCACAGATACGCAGTATTTT.